Described below is a single TCR beta chain sequence and its context. Other DNA sequences of this sample code for an identical CDR3. This entry is derived from a study of blood T cell repertoires in COVID-19. Study-wide background: Acute and convalescent COVID-19 specimens originated in the United States, Italy and Spain. Sources were T cells, B-cell-depleted T cells, or PBMCs; the material itself was cDNA or gDNA.

Per the study methods: Reference gene primer amplification gave estimated nucleated cell counts. The protocol was immunoSEQ multiplex PCR, while the TCRdb copy is restricted to in-frame clones and leaves out a portion. V, J and clone size derive from that table, while D and trimming were established from the DNA sequence. Of 70,000 to 90,000 clones in the sample, 80% to 90% were seen once. CDR3 length: 14 residues. The V segment lost 8 bases and the J segment 1 base; nucleotides outside the gene matches: 2. CDR1 and CDR2 from the germline V gene are MNHEY and SVGAGI. Input material: peripheral blood. The genes are TRBV6-5 and TRBJ1-5; TRBD1 aligns across 10 bases. This clonotype was sampled from a man aged 60 to 75 with acute or convalescent COVID-19. CDR3 bases: TGTGCCAGCCGGGACAGGGGAAGCAATCAGCCCCAGCATTTT. Residues: CASRDRGSNQPQHF.